A selection of T cell receptor beta chains follows, all from one sample in a study of OX40 agonist ivuxolimab in advanced cancers. Method: immunoSEQ multiplex PCR; TCRdb's copy keeps in-frame clones and lacks some. Of tens of thousands of clones in the sample, roughly 84% are singletons; the top ten hold 3% to 4.5%. Material: CD4+ or CD8+ T cells sorted from blood, obtained in a trial of the OX40 agonist ivuxolimab. Source of these receptors: an adult with an advanced solid tumor such as melanoma, head and neck, liver or kidney cancer. Each CDR3 is given without its conserved first and last residue. Size tells how often a clone was seen (once, few, many) or the class of an expanded clone, and some rows leave it out.

clone_size,v_call,j_call,cdr3_aa
NA,TRBV6-5,TRBJ1-5,ASSLTGQGNQPQH
NA,TRBV5-1,TRBJ2-3,ASGKREGRSTQY
NA,TRBV30,TRBJ1-2,AWKGDSLNYGYT
NA,TRBV7-9,TRBJ1-2,ASSLFVGGPDGYT
few,TRBV4-3,TRBJ2-3,ASSRDRVGAGDLIGTQY
NA,TRBV19,TRBJ2-3,ASSNSGLAGTDTQY
NA,TRBV10-3,TRBJ1-1,AISEGKGIPEAF
NA,TRBV7-2,TRBJ2-2,ASSRLAGELF
NA,TRBV19,TRBJ2-2,ASSTITGELF
NA,TRBV14,TRBJ2-3,ASSVLRGASTDTQY
NA,TRBV7-6,TRBJ2-1,ASSLGLAGVNEQF
NA,TRBV13,TRBJ2-1,ASSLGTFGNEQF
NA,TRBV28,TRBJ2-1,ASSIDRLREGQQGNEQF
NA,TRBV28,TRBJ1-1,ASSYDRGRTEAF
NA,TRBV7-2,TRBJ1-4,ASSDQGAPEKLF
NA,TRBV27,TRBJ1-1,ASSSRPTGGGNTEAF
NA,TRBV27,NA,ASSWTSGYEQY